This T cell receptor beta chain was sequenced in a study of cytomegalovirus exposure and HLA in healthy donors. Study results and caveats: Later analysis demonstrated an association between a missense DCLRE1C variant and TCR beta V- and J-gene trimming.

This clone has only one observation. The antigen remains undetermined. The conserved phenylalanine or tryptophan is not found at the CDR3 terminus, so this likely reflects a read error. Germline values: CDR1 GTSNPN, CDR2 SVGIG (reference sequence). The CDR3 has 14 residues. Germline trimming cut 2 bases from V and 3 bases from J; bases unmatched to any gene: 4. PCR used 60 Vbeta primers and 13 Jbeta primers. TCRdb's table, derived via immunoSEQ multiplex PCR, lists solely in-frame clones and lacks some. The data show fewer than 150,000 clones, about 69% seen once. The TCR comes from a man aged 30-40 years in good health and CMV-seronegative. Sequencing was carried out using PBMCs. The chain recombines TRBV30 with TRBJ1-5, with 7 bases that match TRBD1. The CDR3 protein is CAWSTGTVNQPQHV. The CDR3 DNA follows: TGTGCCTGGAGTACCGGGACAGTCAATCAGCCCCAGCATGTT.